This T cell receptor beta chain emerged from a study of immune evolution from preneoplasia to lung adenocarcinoma. General study findings and limits: Clonality was highest in normal lung, lower in later-stage lesions apparently.

Only in-frame clones appear in the TCRdb table, and some are missing; sequencing was by immunoSEQ multiplex PCR. Seen here are approximately 4,100 clones, around 82% observed once, and the top ten hold 11% to 15%. V shed 6 bases and J 6 bases; nucleotides not matched to a gene: 5. The germline gives CDR1 SGHRS, CDR2 YFSETQ. The CDR3 is made up of 13 amino acids. With respect to this clone: The antigen remains unidentified.

The sequencing sample was made of FFPE invasive lung adenocarcinoma tissue. The origin of this receptor is a person aged 70 to 80 with invasive lung adenocarcinoma. Some clones in this sample may be carry-over from other donors' samples. V is TRBV5-1 and J is TRBJ2-7; 11 nucleotides match TRBD2. The DNA for the CDR3 is TGCGCCAGCACCCCCCTAGCGGGAGGCGAGCAGTACTTC. As protein: CASTPLAGGEQYF. The full variable domain, rest sourced from reference TRBV5-1 and TRBJ2-7, is KAGVTQTPRYLIKTRGQQVTLSCSPISGHRSVSWYQQTPGQGLQFLFEYFSETQRNKGNFPGRFSGRQFSNSRSEMNVSTLELGDSALYLCASTPLAGGEQYFGPGTRLTVT.